Following are 21 T cell receptor beta chains from one sample sequenced in a study of T cell responses to AZD1222 COVID-19 vaccine. Here immunoSEQ multiplex PCR was the method, and the copy in TCRdb shows in-frame clones only, minus some. The data hold roughly 150,000 clones, with less than 95% observed a single time. The sequenced sample was peripheral blood, obtained on day 0 of AZD1222 vaccination. These receptors all stem from an adult in good health.

This chain links TRBV12-3 or TRBV12-4 with TRBJ2-2; D is uncertain. Trimming stripped 7 bases from V and 8 bases from J, with 5 bases between. The CDR3 has 10 amino acids. DNA of the CDR3: TGTGCCAGCAAAGGGGGGGAGCTGTTTTTT. Protein: CASKGGELFF.

V usage is TRBV28 and J usage is TRBJ1-1, with D perhaps matching TRBD1 (5 bases). Trimming took off 6 bases at V and 6 bases at J, with 17 bases between the two ends. The CDR3 sequence is 14 residues long. Germline-derived CDR1 and CDR2 are MDHEN and SYDVKM. The CDR3 DNA follows: TGTGCCAGCAGCACGCAGGGCGCGATCGCTGAAGCTTTCTTT. It yields the protein CASSTQGAIAEAFF.

The chain couples TRBV10-3 to TRBJ2-5; 7 bases match TRBD2. The CDR3 sequence is 15 residues long. The germline V gene encodes CDR1 ENHRY and CDR2 SYGVKD. V was pared by 3 bases and J by 5 bases, with 9 bases of the junction left unmatched. The CDR3 DNA is TGTGCCATCAGTGACCTCCCGGGAGGAGAGGAGACCCAGTACTTC. It yields the protein CAISDLPGGEETQYF.

The chain has TRBV12-3 or TRBV12-4 and TRBJ1-2; TRBD1 might be the D (5 bases). Trimming left V 8 bases short and J 8 bases short, with 15 bases between. This CDR3 is built from 12 residues. The CDR3 nucleotides read TGTGCCAGCCGAAACTGGGACTGGGGCTACACCTTC. It codes for CASRNWDWGYTF.

The rearrangement joins TRBV30 to TRBJ1-6; D remains unclear. The CDR3 sequence is 14 residues long. Trimming left V 5 bases short and J 10 bases short, with 18 bases between. In germline, CDR1 is GTSNPN, CDR2 SVGIG (reference sequence). In nucleotides, the CDR3 is TGTGCCTGGGGCCCGGACCCCAACGGGTCACCCCTCCACTTT. Its translation is CAWGPDPNGSPLHF. Full variable domain (outside the CDR3, taken from reference TRBV30 and TRBJ1-6): SQTIHQWPATLVQPVGSPLSLECTVEGTSNPNLYWYRQAAGRGLQLLFYSVGIGQISSEVPQNLSASRPQDRQFILSSKKLLLSDSGFYLCAWGPDPNGSPLHFGNGTRLTVT.

The V and J genes are TRBV7-3 and TRBJ2-1, with TRBD2 matching 9 bases. After removal of 5 bases from V and 0 bases from J, the junction contained 14 bases not matched to a gene. Germline V gene sequence: CDR1 SGHTA, CDR2 FQGTGA. The CDR3 covers 19 residues. CDR3 bases: TGTGCCAGCAGCCTCGTCGGACTAGCGAAGATGAACTCCTACAATGAGCAGTTCTTC. It is translated as CASSLVGLAKMNSYNEQFF.

J is TRBJ1-3 and V is TRBV29-1, with D possibly TRBD1 on 6 matching bases. Trimming stripped 5 bases from V and 0 bases from J, with 11 bases between. The CDR3 length is 14 residues. In germline, CDR1 is SQVTM, CDR2 ANQGSEA. In nucleotides, the CDR3 is TGCAGCGTTAAGGACAGCCCCTCTGGAAACACCATATATTTT. Translation: CSVKDSPSGNTIYF.

The gene calls are TRBV11-2 and TRBJ2-5, with D unclear. V was pared by 6 bases and J by 5 bases, with 16 bases between. The CDR3 is made up of 14 amino acids. Germline CDR1 is SGHAT and CDR2 is FQNNGV. CDR3 protein: CASSSNSAPETQYF. The CDR3 DNA sequence: TGTGCCAGCAGTTCTAATTCGGCGCCTGAGACCCAGTACTTC.

This chain links TRBV7-3 with TRBJ2-4, with D maybe TRBD1 (6 bases). The germline CDR1 and CDR2 sequences are SGHTA and FQGTGA. The CDR3 loop spans 13 amino acids. V dropped 2 bases and J dropped 7 bases, with 9 bases sitting between them. The CDR3 bases are TGTGCCAGCAGCTTATCACAGGGCAACATTCAGTACTTC. Translated, it gives CASSLSQGNIQYF.

The CDR3 loop is CASSGLAPSSYEQYF. In nucleotides, the CDR3 is TGTGCCAGCAGCGGTCTAGCGCCGAGCTCCTACGAGCAGTACTTC. The chain combines TRBV2 with TRBJ2-7, with D possibly matching TRBD2 (6 bases). V gave up 6 bases and J gave up 0 bases, with 15 bases separating them. This CDR3 comprises 15 residues. From germline, CDR1 is SNHLY and CDR2 FYNNEI.

The chain employs TRBV18 and TRBJ1-3; the D is unclear. V shed 1 base and J shed 2 bases, with 9 bases lying between them. The CDR3 is made up of 15 amino acids. The germline CDR1 and CDR2 sequences are KGHSH and LQKENI. CDR3: CASSPLRVPGNTIYF. The CDR3 coding sequence is TGTGCCAGCTCACCACTGCGGGTACCTGGAAACACCATATATTTT.

The chain has TRBV16 and TRBJ1-6, with 7 bases identical to TRBD1. This CDR3 has 16 amino acids. Germline V gene lookup returns CDR1 KGHSY and CDR2 FQNENV. The V gene end was trimmed by 2 bases and the J gene end by 3 bases; junction bases not matched to a gene: 4. The CDR3 is CASSQQRTGYNSPLHF. CDR3 coding DNA: TGTGCCAGCAGCCAACAGAGGACAGGCTATAATTCACCCCTCCACTTT.

The chain employs TRBV28 and TRBJ1-5; possible D gene TRBD1, 5 bases. V dropped 5 bases and J dropped 5 bases, with 13 bases sitting between them. Looked up from germline, CDR1 is MDHEN and CDR2 is SYDVKM. The CDR3 contains 14 residues. The CDR3 sequence: CASSPMGRDQPQHF. CDR3 DNA: TGTGCCAGCAGTCCAATGGGGCGCGATCAGCCCCAGCATTTT.

The sample holds a few counts of this clone. V gene TRBV28 combines with J gene TRBJ1-4; the match to TRBD1 covers 10 bases. Germline loops: CDR1 MDHEN, CDR2 SYDVKM. Trimming cost V 4 bases and J 8 bases; bases outside gene matches: 16. The CDR3 runs 18 residues. The CDR3 nucleotides are TGTGCCAGCAGTTCATCGGGACAGGGGCCTCCCGGTAGCGAAAAACTGTTTTTT. As protein: CASSSSGQGPPGSEKLFF.

The chain combines TRBV28 with TRBJ2-7; the match to TRBD2 covers 10 bases. Per the germline V gene, CDR1 is MDHEN and CDR2 is SYDVKM. The CDR3 is made up of 16 amino acids. V lost 5 bases and J lost 3; bases outside the gene matches: 10. CDR3 region: CASSPHPGTSVYEQYF. The DNA of the CDR3 is TGTGCCAGCAGTCCCCATCCCGGGACTAGCGTCTACGAGCAGTACTTC.

V is TRBV7-9 and J is TRBJ1-5; D remains ambiguous. Trimming took 5 bases from V and 3 from J, leaving 5 bases between them. Germline V CDR1 and CDR2: SEHNR, FQNEAQ (reference sequence). This CDR3 has 12 amino acids. The CDR3 nucleotides read TGTGCCAGCAGCACTAACAATCAGCCCCAGCATTTT. This codes for CASSTNNQPQHF.

This chain joins TRBV6-2 or TRBV6-3 and TRBJ2-3; 7 bases line up with TRBD2. V shed 0 bases and J 6 bases; nucleotides not matched to a gene: 12. The CDR3 runs to 17 residues. Germline V gene lookup returns CDR1 MNHEY and CDR2 SVGEGT. CDR3: CASSYSIGGSEGDTQYF. CDR3 DNA sequence: TGTGCCAGCAGTTACTCGATCGGCGGGAGTGAAGGTGATACGCAGTATTTT.

The V gene is TRBV18, the J gene TRBJ1-1; D is unresolved. In germline, CDR1 is KGHSH, CDR2 LQKENI. CDR3 length: 14 residues. V gave up 6 bases and J gave up 7 bases, with 18 bases separating them. The chain's CDR3 is CASSLRSSEGEAFF. The CDR3 DNA reads as TGTGCCAGCTCTCTCAGAAGTTCGGAGGGTGAAGCTTTCTTT.

The chain joins TRBV11-3 to TRBJ2-7; D ambiguous. The CDR3 is 15 amino acids. CDR1 is SGHNT, CDR2 YENEEA, per germline. The germline V and J ends were trimmed by 2 bases and 3 bases, with 14 bases remaining between them. For the CDR3, the DNA is TGTGCCAGCAGCTTATACCGTGTCCCCAACTACGAGCAGTACTTC. This codes for CASSLYRVPNYEQYF.

The chain couples TRBV28 to TRBJ2-5, with 9 bases matching TRBD1. The length of the CDR3 is 14 residues. Germline CDR1 reads MDHEN; CDR2 reads SYDVKM. J lost 7 bases, V lost 5 bases, and 8 bases had no gene match. CDR3 coding DNA: TGTGCCAGCAGTGAAGGACAGGGGTCGGCGACCCAGTACTTC. Amino acids: CASSEGQGSATQYF.

The V gene is TRBV6-2 or TRBV6-3, the J gene TRBJ1-5; 9 positions match TRBD1. This CDR3 comprises 15 residues. Germline loops: CDR1 MNHEY, CDR2 SVGEGT. Trimming at V came to 4 bases and at J to 7 bases, leaving 8 bases not matched to a gene. This chain's CDR3 is CASSSIGQGSQPQHF. CDR3 DNA sequence: TGTGCCAGCAGTTCAATCGGACAGGGGAGCCAGCCCCAGCATTTT.